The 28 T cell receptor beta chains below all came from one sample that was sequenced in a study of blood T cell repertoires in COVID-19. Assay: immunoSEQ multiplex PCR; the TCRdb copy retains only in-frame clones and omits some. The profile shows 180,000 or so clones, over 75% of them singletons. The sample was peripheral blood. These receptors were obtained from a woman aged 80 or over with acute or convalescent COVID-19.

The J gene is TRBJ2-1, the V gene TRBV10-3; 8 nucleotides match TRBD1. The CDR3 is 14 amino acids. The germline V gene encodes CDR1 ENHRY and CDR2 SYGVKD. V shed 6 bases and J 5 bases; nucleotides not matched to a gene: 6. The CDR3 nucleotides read TGTGCCATCAGCGACAGGGGCCCTAACAATGAGCAGTTCTTC. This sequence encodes CAISDRGPNNEQFF.

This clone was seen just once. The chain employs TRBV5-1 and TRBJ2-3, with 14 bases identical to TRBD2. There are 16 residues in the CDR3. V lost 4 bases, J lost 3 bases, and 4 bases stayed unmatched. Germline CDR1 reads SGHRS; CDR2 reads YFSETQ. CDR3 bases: TGCGCCAGCAGCATGAGACTAGCGGGGGGGACAGATACGCAGTATTTT. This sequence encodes CASSMRLAGGTDTQYF.

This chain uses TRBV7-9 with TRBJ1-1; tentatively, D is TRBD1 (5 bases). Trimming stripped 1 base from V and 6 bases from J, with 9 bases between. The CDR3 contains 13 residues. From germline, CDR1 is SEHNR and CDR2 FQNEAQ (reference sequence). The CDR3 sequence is CASSLVQGPEAFF. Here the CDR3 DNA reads TGTGCCAGCAGCTTAGTTCAGGGCCCTGAAGCTTTCTTT.

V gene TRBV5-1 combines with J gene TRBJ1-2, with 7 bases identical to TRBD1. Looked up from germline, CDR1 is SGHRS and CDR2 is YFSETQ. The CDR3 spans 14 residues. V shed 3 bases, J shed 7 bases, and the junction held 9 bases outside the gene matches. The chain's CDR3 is CASSSEDRMGGYTF. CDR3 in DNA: TGCGCCAGCAGCTCCGAGGACAGGATGGGTGGCTACACCTTC.

The chain's CDR3 is CASSYLSPNTGELFF. The CDR3 nucleotides read TGTGCCAGCAGTTACCTATCCCCGAACACCGGGGAGCTGTTTTTT. This chain connects TRBV6-2 or TRBV6-3 to TRBJ2-2; D unresolved. The V end lost 2 bases, the J end lost 0 bases, and 7 bases lay between the germline ends. Looked up from germline, CDR1 is MNHEY and CDR2 is SVGEGT. The CDR3 contains 15 residues.

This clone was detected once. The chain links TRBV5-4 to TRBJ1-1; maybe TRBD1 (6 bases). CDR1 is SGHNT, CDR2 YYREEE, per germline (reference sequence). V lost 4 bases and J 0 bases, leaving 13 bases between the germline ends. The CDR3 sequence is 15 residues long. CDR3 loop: CASSIPGHLNTEAFF. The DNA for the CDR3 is TGTGCCAGCAGCATTCCGGGACACTTGAACACTGAAGCTTTCTTT.

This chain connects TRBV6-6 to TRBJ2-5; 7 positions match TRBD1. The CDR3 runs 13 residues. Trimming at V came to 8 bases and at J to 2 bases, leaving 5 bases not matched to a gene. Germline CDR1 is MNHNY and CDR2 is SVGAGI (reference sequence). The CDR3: CASRDSTQETQYF. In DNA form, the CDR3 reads TGTGCCAGCCGGGACAGCACACAAGAGACCCAGTACTTC.

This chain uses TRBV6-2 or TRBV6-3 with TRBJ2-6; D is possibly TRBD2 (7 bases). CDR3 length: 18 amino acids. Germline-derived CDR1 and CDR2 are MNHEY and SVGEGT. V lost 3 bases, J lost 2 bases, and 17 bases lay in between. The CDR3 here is CASSYFPTGRAGANVLTF. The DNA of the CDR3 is TGTGCCAGCAGTTATTTCCCTACAGGGAGGGCTGGGGCCAACGTCCTGACTTTC.

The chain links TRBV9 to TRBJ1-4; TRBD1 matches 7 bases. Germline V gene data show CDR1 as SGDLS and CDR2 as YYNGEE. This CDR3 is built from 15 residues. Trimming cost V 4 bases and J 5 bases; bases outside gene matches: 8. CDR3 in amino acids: CASSHSGTENEKLFF. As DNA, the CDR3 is TGTGCCAGCAGCCATTCTGGGACAGAAAATGAAAAACTGTTTTTT.

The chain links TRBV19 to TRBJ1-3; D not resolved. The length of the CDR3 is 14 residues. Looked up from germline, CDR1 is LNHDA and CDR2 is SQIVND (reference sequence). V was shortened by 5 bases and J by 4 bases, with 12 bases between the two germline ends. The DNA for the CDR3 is TGTGCCAGTAGTTGGAGGGTCCCCGGAAACACCATATATTTT. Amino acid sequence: CASSWRVPGNTIYF. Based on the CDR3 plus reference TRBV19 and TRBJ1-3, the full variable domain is DGGITQSPKYLFRKEGQNVTLSCEQNLNHDAMYWYRQDPGQGLRLIYYSQIVNDFQKGDIAEGYSVSREKKESFPLTVTSAQKNPTAFYLCASSWRVPGNTIYFGEGSWLTVV.

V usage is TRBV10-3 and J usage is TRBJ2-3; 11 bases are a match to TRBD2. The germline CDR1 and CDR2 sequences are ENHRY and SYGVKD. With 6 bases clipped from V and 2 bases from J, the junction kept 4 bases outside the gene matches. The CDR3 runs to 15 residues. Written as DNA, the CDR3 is TGTGCCATCAGGACTAGCGGGGCCATCACAGATACGCAGTATTTT. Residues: CAIRTSGAITDTQYF.

The chain's CDR3 is CASSSPGHQTDTQYF. CDR3 coding DNA: TGTGCCAGCAGCTCTCCGGGACACCAAACAGATACGCAGTATTTT. The chain carries TRBV7-2 and TRBJ2-3; D possibly corresponds to TRBD1 (6 bases). This CDR3 is 15 amino acids long. The V gene lost 4 bases and the J gene lost 3 bases, with 14 bases spanning the gap. CDR1 is SGHTA and CDR2 is FQGNSA in the germline V gene.

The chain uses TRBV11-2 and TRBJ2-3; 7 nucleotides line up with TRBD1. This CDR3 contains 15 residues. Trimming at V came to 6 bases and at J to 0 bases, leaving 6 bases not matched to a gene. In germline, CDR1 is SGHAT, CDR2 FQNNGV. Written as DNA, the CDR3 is TGTGCCAGCAGTTTAACAGGGGCGAGCACAGATACGCAGTATTTT. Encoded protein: CASSLTGASTDTQYF.

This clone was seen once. The DNA of the CDR3 is TGTGCCAGCAGCCCCCGAGACAGCGGGGCCTACAATGAGCAGTTCTTC. It codes for CASSPRDSGAYNEQFF. The chain links TRBV7-9 to TRBJ2-1; 7 bases are a match to TRBD2. The junction had 9 bases not matched to a gene; V was cut back by 5 bases and J by 2 bases. From germline, CDR1 is SEHNR and CDR2 FQNEAQ (reference sequence). The CDR3 has 16 residues.

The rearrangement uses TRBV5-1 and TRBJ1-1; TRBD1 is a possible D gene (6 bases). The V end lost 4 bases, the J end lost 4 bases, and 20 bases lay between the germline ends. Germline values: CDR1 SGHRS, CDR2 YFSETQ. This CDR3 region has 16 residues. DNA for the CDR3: TGCGCCAGCAGCCTAGCCCAGGGGCGCGTGGGCACTGAAGCTTTCTTT. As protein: CASSLAQGRVGTEAFF.

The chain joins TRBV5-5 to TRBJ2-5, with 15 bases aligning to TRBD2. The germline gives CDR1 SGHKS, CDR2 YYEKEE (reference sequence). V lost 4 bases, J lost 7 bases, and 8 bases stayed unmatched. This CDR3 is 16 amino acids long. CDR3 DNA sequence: TGTGCCAGCAGCCCCGGACTAGCGGGAGGGGACGGGACCCAGTACTTC. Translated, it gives CASSPGLAGGDGTQYF.

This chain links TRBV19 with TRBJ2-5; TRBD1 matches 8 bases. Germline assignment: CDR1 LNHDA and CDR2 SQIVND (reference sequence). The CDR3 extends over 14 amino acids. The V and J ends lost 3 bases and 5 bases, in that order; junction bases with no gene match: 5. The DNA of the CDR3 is TGTGCCAGTAGTATGCGTCCAGGGGGCGAGACCCAGTACTTC. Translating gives CASSMRPGGETQYF.

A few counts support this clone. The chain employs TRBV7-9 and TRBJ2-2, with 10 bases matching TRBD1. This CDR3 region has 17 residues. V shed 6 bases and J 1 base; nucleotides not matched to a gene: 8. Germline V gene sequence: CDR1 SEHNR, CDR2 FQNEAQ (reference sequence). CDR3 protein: CASSHVRDRGNTGELFF. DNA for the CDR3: TGTGCCAGCAGTCACGTCCGGGACAGGGGGAACACCGGGGAGCTGTTTTTT. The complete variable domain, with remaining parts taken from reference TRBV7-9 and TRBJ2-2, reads DTGVSQNPRHKITKRGQNVTFRCDPISEHNRLYWYRQTLGQGPEFLTYFQNEAQLEKSRLLSDRFSAERPKGSFSTLEIQRTEQGDSAMYLCASSHVRDRGNTGELFFGEGSRLTVL.

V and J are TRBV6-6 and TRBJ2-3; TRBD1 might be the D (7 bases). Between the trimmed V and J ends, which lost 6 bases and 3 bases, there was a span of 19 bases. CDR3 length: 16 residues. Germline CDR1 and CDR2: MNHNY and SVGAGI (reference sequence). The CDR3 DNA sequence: TGTGCCAGCAGCCAGGGGGGCGGAGGGAAGACAGATACGCAGTATTTT. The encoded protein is CASSQGGGGKTDTQYF.

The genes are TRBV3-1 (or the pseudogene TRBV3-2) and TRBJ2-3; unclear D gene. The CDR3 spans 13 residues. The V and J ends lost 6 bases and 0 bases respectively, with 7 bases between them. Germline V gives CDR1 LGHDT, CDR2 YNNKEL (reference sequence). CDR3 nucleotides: TGTGCCAGCAGGCCGACTAGCACAGATACGCAGTATTTT. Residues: CASRPTSTDTQYF.

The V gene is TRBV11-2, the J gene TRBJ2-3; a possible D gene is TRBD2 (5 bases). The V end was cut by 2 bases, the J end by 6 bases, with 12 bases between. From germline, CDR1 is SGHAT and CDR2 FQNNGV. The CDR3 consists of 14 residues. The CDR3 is CASSLSTRGDTQYF. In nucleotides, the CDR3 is TGTGCCAGCAGCTTAAGTACAAGAGGGGATACGCAGTATTTT.

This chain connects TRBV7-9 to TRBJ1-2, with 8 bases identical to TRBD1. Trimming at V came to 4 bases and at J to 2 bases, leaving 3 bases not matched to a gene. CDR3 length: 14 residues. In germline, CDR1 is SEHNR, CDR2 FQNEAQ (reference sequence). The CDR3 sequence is CASSSRQGNYGYTF. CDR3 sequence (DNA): TGTGCCAGCAGCTCCCGACAGGGGAACTATGGCTACACCTTC.

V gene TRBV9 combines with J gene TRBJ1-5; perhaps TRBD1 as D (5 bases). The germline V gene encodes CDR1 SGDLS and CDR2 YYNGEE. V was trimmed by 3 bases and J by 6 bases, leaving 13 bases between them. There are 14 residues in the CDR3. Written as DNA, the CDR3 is TGTGCCAGCAGCGCCGACCGGGGGATTCAGCCCCAGCATTTT. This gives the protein CASSADRGIQPQHF. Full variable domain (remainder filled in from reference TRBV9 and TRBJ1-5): DSGVTQTPKHLITATGQRVTLRCSPRSGDLSVYWYQQSLDQGLQFLIQYYNGEERAKGNILERFSAQQFPDLHSELNLSSLELGDSALYFCASSADRGIQPQHFGDGTRLSIL.

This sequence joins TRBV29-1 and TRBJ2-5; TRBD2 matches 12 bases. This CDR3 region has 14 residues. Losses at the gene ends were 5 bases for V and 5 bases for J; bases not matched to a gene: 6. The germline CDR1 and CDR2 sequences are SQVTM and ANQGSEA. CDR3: CSVSSGGAWETQYF. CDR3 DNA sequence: TGCAGCGTTTCTAGCGGGGGGGCCTGGGAGACCCAGTACTTC. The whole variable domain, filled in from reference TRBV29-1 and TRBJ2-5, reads SAVISQKPSRDICQRGTSLTIQCQVDSQVTMMFWYRQQPGQSLTLIATANQGSEATYESGFVIDKFPISRPNLTFSTLTVSNMSPEDSSIYLCSVSSGGAWETQYFGPGTRLLVL.

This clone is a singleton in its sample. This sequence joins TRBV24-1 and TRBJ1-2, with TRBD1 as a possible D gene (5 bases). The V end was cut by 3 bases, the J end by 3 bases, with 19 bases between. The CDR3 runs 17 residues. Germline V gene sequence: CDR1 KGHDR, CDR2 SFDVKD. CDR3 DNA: TGTGCCACCAGTGATGGGGTTACAGGTAGACCGGACTATGGCTACACCTTC. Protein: CATSDGVTGRPDYGYTF.

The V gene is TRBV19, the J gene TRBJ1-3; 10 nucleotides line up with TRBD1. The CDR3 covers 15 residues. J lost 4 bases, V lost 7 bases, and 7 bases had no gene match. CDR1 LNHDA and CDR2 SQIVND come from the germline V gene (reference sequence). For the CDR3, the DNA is TGTGCCAGTACCCTGGGACAGGGGCGAGGAAACACCATATATTTT. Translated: CASTLGQGRGNTIYF.

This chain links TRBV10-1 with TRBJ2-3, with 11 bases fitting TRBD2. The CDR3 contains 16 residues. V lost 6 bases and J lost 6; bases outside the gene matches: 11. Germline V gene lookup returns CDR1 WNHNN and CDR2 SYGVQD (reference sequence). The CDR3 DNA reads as TGCGCCAGCAGGCCCACTAGCGGGGGACACGGGGATACGCAGTATTTT. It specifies CASRPTSGGHGDTQYF.

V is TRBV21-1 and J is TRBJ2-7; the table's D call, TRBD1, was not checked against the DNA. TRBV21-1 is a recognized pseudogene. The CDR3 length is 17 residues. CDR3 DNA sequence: TGTGCCAGCAGCAAAGGACAGGGCCTCCCACCATCCTACGAGCAGTACTTC. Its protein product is CASSKGQGLPPSYEQYF.